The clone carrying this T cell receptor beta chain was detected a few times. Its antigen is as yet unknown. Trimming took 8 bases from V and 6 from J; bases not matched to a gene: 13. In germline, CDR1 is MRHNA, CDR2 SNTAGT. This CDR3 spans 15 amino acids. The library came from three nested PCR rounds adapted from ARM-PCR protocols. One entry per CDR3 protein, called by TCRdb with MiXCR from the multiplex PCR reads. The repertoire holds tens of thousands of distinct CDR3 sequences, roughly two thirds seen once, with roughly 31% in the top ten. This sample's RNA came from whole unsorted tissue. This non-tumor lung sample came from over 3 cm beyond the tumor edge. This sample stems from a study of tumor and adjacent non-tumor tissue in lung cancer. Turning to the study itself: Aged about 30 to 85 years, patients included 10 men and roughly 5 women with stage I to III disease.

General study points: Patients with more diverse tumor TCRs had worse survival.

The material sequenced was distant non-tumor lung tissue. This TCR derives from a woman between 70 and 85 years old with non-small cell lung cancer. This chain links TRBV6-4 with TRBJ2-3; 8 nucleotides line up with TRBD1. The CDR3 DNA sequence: TGTGCCAGCGGCTTGAGGGCAGGGGGCATGGATACGCAGTATTTT. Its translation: CASGLRAGGMDTQYF.